The clone carrying this T cell receptor (beta chain) came up many times. Its antigen is still unknown. 5'RACE template switching produced TCR cDNA carrying a universal primer site and UMIs. A single record per CDR3 protein comes from TCRdb applying MiXCR to the 5' RACE reads. Of 150,000 to 200,000 distinct CDR3 sequences in the sample, approximately 6.2% were seen once. Per the germline V gene, CDR1 is SGHVS and CDR2 is FNYEAQ. The CDR3 length is 16 residues. V dropped 0 bases and J dropped 5 bases, with 14 bases sitting between them. The data were taken from a study of T cells after yellow fever vaccination. Overall study context: Preparing low-cell-number fractions relied on SMART-Seq v4 Ultra Low Input. Notes on the study in general: Subsequent to the booster, the majority of primary-vaccination clones reappeared (96% CD4, approximately 90% CD8).

Material: CD4+ T cells sorted from PBMCs, obtained on the day of the first yellow fever vaccination. The clonotype comes from a man aged 18 to 35 who received the YFV17D yellow fever vaccine. The rearrangement joins TRBV7-6 to TRBJ1-5; no definite D call. The CDR3 region is CASSLAPDGIYQPQHF. The CDR3 nucleotides are TGTGCCAGCAGCTTAGCCCCAGACGGCATCTATCAGCCCCAGCATTTT.